The 13 T cell receptor beta chains in this list originate from one sample, sequenced in a study of T cells in women clearing cervical HPV infection. Produced via immunoSEQ multiplex PCR; TCRdb's table is partial and in-frame only. This table lists 25,000 to 35,000 clones. What was sequenced was blood buffy coat. These receptors originate from a woman between 18 and 70 years old with a cervical HPV16 infection that either progressed to CIN3+ or cleared (not recorded which).

The CDR3 bases that were read are TGTGCCAGCAGCTTTATCCCTAGCGGACTCAATGAG. It is translated as CASSFIPSGLNE. The complete CDR3 sequence is CASSFIPSGLNEQFF. This rearrangement joins TRBV7-9 to TRBJ2-1; 7 bases fit TRBD2. The CDR3 is cut off 3 residues early in the read; its end comes from the germline J gene. The CDR3 consists of 15 residues. Germline lookup yields CDR1 SEHNR and CDR2 FQNEAQ (reference sequence). The junction had 8 bases not matched to a gene; V was cut back by 3 bases and J by 6 bases.

Details on this clone: Sequencing ends 3 residues short of the CDR3 end; the germline J gene provides the rest. This rearrangement joins TRBV19 to TRBJ2-1, with D possibly matching TRBD1 (6 bases). Germline CDR1 and CDR2: LNHDA and SQIVND (reference sequence). There are 16 residues in the CDR3. With 6 bases removed from V and 4 bases from J, the gap between germline ends came to 19 bases. The CDR3 bases that were read are TGTGCCAGTAGCGAACAGGGCCTTAGTCCATACAATGAG. Residues: CASSEQGLSPYNE. The complete CDR3 protein is CASSEQGLSPYNEQFF.

As concerns this clone: The read comes to an end 3 residues before the CDR3 does, leaving the germline J gene to fill in the end. The chain couples TRBV5-4 to TRBJ2-1; 10 bases agree with TRBD2. This CDR3 comprises 14 residues. Trimming cost V 2 bases and J 7 bases; bases outside gene matches: 3. Germline CDR1 SGHNT, CDR2 YYREEE (reference sequence). The CDR3 loop is CASSFFSGGNEQFF. The CDR3 bases that were read are TGTGCCAGCAGCTTCTTTAGCGGGGGGAATGAG.

On this clone itself: The CDR3 end falls 3 residues outside the read, so it is completed with the germline J gene. The V gene is TRBV19, the J gene TRBJ2-1; 9 bases are shared with TRBD2. V trimming: 2 bases; J trimming: 4 bases; junction bases outside the gene matches: 0. Looked up from germline, CDR1 is LNHDA and CDR2 is SQIVND (reference sequence). The CDR3 is made up of 14 amino acids. The CDR3 here is CASSILAGYNEQFF. Partial CDR3 DNA: TGTGCCAGTAGTATACTAGCGGGATACAATGAG.

As regards this clone: The read finishes 3 residues shy of the CDR3 end, and the germline J gene is used to complete it. The chain joins TRBV13 to TRBJ2-1, with D unclear. V dropped 2 bases and J dropped 4 bases, with 6 bases sitting between them. CDR3 length equals 13 residues. Looked up from germline, CDR1 is PRHDT and CDR2 is FYEKMQ (reference sequence). The CDR3: CASSLYRYNEQFF. The sequenced part of the CDR3 DNA is TGTGCCAGCAGCTTATACAGATACAATGAG.

Concerning this clone itself: Coverage ceases 3 residues before the CDR3 finishes, and the germline J gene fills in the end. The rearrangement links TRBV5-1 to TRBJ2-1; D remains unclear. Germline values: CDR1 SGHRS, CDR2 YFSETQ. The CDR3 covers 15 residues. Trimming removed 4 bases from V and 4 bases from J, with 15 bases in between. CDR3 sequence: CASSLERGSYNEQFF. The CDR3 DNA, read in part, is TGCGCCAGCAGCCTCGAAAGAGGTTCTTACAATGAG. The variable domain in full, completed from reference TRBV5-1 and TRBJ2-1, reads KAGVTQTPRYLIKTRGQQVTLSCSPISGHRSVSWYQQTPGQGLQFLFEYFSETQRNKGNFPGRFSGRQFSNSRSEMNVSTLELGDSALYLCASSLERGSYNEQFFGPGTRLTVL.

Turning to this clone: The sequenced fragment ends 3 residues before the CDR3 boundary, so the rest is inferred from the germline J gene. V and J are TRBV5-6 and TRBJ1-2, with D possibly TRBD1 on 6 matching bases. Germline-derived CDR1 and CDR2 are SGHDT and YYEEEE. This CDR3 has 13 residues. This chain's CDR3 is CASSLTRGRGYTF. The sequenced part of the CDR3 DNA is TGTGCCAGCAGCTTGACCAGGGGCCGAGGC.

In the case of this clone: The read gets to within 3 residues of the CDR3 end, and the germline J gene fills in the rest. The chain is built from TRBV20-1 and TRBJ2-3, with D possibly TRBD2 on 7 matching bases. CDR3 length: 18 residues. From germline, CDR1 is DFQATT and CDR2 SNEGSKA (reference sequence). V lost 5 bases and J lost 4, with 28 bases in between. CDR3 loop: CSAPPYGGRLRGADTQYF. The CDR3 DNA, read in part, is TGCAGTGCTCCCCCATACGGGGGCCGGCTTCGGGGGGCAGATACG.

Of note for this clone: Germline is not matched at one junction end, which may reflect a read error. Read sequence stops 3 residues before the CDR3 end, and the germline J gene provides the missing end. This chain connects TRBV4-2 to TRBJ2-2; 7 bases line up with TRBD1. The CDR3 length is 18 residues. CDR1 is LGHNA and CDR2 is YNFKEQ in the germline V gene. The CDR3 region is CASSQDRVGGQSTGELFF. Partial CDR3 DNA: TGCGCCAGCAGCCAAGATAGGGTAGGGGGCCAGTCCACCGGGGAG.

Concerning this clone itself: The observed sequence ends 3 residues before the CDR3 terminus, with the missing tail filled in from the germline J gene. The chain couples TRBV2 to TRBJ1-1; TRBD1 might be the D (6 bases). The germline gives CDR1 SNHLY, CDR2 FYNNEI. V gave up 3 bases and J gave up 2 bases, with 10 bases separating them. The CDR3 sequence is 14 residues long. The CDR3 reads CASSDGGGNTEAFF. The DNA read from the CDR3 is TGTGCCAGCAGTGACGGAGGGGGAAACACTGAA.

In the case of this clone: The read is 3 residues too short to cover the CDR3 end, so that end is filled in from the germline J gene. The chain combines TRBV28 with TRBJ2-1; D is unclear. From germline, CDR1 is MDHEN and CDR2 SYDVKM. The length of the CDR3 is 13 residues. Trimming pared 9 bases from V and 5 bases from J, leaving 14 bases between. The DNA read from the CDR3 is TGTGCCAGAAACCGGCCACAGAACAATGAG. Protein: CARNRPQNNE. The whole CDR3 sequence reads CARNRPQNNEQFF.

On this clone itself: The read gets to within 3 residues of the CDR3 end, and the germline J gene fills in the rest. This rearrangement joins TRBV20-1 to TRBJ1-1; the D gene is possibly TRBD1 (6 bases). Germline values: CDR1 DFQATT, CDR2 SNEGSKA (reference sequence). CDR3 length: 13 residues. The V end lost 6 bases, the J end lost 1 base, and 12 bases lay between the germline ends. CDR3 sequence: CSARDTTNTEAFF. CDR3 bases read: TGCAGTGCCAGGGACACCACGAACACTGAA.

About this clone itself: The read ends 3 residues early relative to the CDR3; the germline J gene fills the gap. The V call is TRBV19, the J call TRBJ2-5; 9 nucleotides align to TRBD2. V lost 2 bases and J lost 3; bases outside the gene matches: 7. CDR3 length: 16 residues. CDR1 is LNHDA and CDR2 is SQIVND in the germline V gene (reference sequence). The covered CDR3 bases are TGTGCCAGTAGTATACTGTCTCCTAGCGGGGAAGAGACC. Its translation: CASSILSPSGEET. The full CDR3 is CASSILSPSGEETQYF.